This TCR beta chain was captured in a study of blood T cell repertoires in COVID-19. Across the whole study: Specimens from acute and convalescent COVID-19 originated in the United States, Italy and Spain. T cells, B-cell-depleted T cells, or PBMCs supplied cDNA or gDNA.

Original processing notes: Reference gene primer amplification in the assay estimated nucleated cell counts. The repertoire was sequenced with immunoSEQ multiplex PCR; TCRdb's copy has only in-frame clones and lacks some. V and J calls and clone size are as listed in that table; D and trimming were resolved from the DNA. The repertoire has hundreds of thousands of clones, around 86% of them found once; the top ten carry almost 1.5%. The sequence came from a woman in her twenties or thirties with active or convalescent COVID-19. Sample: peripheral blood.

The CDR3 sequence is CASSLFQGPYEQYF. The CDR3 region has the DNA TGTGCCAGCAGTTTATTCCAGGGCCCCTACGAGCAGTACTTC. The chain recombines TRBV28 with TRBJ2-7; a possible D gene is TRBD1 (5 bases). Per the germline V gene, CDR1 is MDHEN and CDR2 is SYDVKM. Trimming cost V 1 base and J 2 bases, with 9 bases left between them. CDR3 length: 14 amino acids.